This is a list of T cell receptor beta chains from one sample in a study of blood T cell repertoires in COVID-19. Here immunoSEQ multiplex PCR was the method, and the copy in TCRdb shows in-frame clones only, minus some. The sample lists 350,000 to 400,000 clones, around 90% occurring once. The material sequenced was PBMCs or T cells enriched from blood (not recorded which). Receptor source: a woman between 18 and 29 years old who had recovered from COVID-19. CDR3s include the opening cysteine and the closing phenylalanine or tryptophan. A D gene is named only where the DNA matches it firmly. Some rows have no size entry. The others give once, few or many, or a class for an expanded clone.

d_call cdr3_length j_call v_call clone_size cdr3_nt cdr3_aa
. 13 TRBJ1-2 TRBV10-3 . TGTGCCATCAGTGACCCGGTTTACCATGGCTACACCTTC CAISDPVYHGYTF
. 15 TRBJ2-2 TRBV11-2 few TGTGCCAGCAGCCCCCCGGGGTCGGGAACCGGGGAGCTGTTTTTT CASSPPGSGTGELFF
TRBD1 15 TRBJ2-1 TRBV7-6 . TGTGCCAGCAGCCACGGGACAGGGGGGGAACATGAGCAGTTCTTC CASSHGTGGEHEQFF
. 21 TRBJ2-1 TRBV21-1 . TGTGCCAGCAGCAAAACAGGGGAAACCATCCAAAATGTAGCGAAGTACAATGAGCAGTTCTTC CASSKTGETIQNVAKYNEQFF
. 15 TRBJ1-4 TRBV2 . TGTGCCAGCAGTCACGGACAAGCAACTAATGAAAAACTGTTTTTT CASSHGQATNEKLFF
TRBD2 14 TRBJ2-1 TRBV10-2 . TGCGCCAGCGGGCGGGGGGCAGCCTACAATGAGCAGTTCTTC CASGRGAAYNEQFF
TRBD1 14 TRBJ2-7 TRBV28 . TGTGCCAGCAGTTTAGGGGACAGGGGCTACGAGCAGTACTTC CASSLGDRGYEQYF
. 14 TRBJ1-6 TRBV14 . TGTGCCAGCAGCCAAGATACGAGAAATTCACCCCTCCACTTT CASSQDTRNSPLHF
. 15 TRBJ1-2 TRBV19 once TGTGCCAGTAGTATCAAAGGGGGACCTAACTATGGCTACACCTTC CASSIKGGPNYGYTF
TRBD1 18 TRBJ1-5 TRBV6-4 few TGTGCCAGCAACAGACCCCCAGGGAAAGGGGGCAAAGAGGAGCCCCAGCATTTT CASNRPPGKGGKEEPQHF
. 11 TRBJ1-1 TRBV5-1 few TGCGCCAGCAGCTGGGGGGCTGAAGCTTTCTTT CASSWGAEAFF
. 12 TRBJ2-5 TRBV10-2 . TGCGCCAGCAGTCAGGGTTTAGGGACCCAGTACTTC CASSQGLGTQYF
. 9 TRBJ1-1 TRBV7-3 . TGTGCCGGCAACGGGGGAGCTTTCTTT CAGNGGAFF
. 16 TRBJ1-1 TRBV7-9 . TGTGCCAGCAGCCCCCGGAGCGGGCAGGGAAGAACTGAAGCTTTCTTT CASSPRSGQGRTEAFF
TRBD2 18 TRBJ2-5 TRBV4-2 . TGTGCCAGCAGCCAGAGACTAGCGGGGGGACCAGGACAAGAGACCCAGTACTTC CASSQRLAGGPGQETQYF
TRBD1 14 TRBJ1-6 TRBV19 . TGTGCCAGTAGCATCCAGGGGGTTAATTCACCCCTCCACTTT CASSIQGVNSPLHF
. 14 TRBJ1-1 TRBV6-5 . TGTGCCAGCAGCCACCCCCGGAGGGACACTGAAGCTTTCTTT CASSHPRRDTEAFF
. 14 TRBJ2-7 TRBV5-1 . TGCGCCAGCAGCTTGGCAACAGGCAGCTACGAGCAGTACTTC CASSLATGSYEQYF
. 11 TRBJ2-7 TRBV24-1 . TGTGCCACCAGTGTATCGACAGAGCAGTACTTC CATSVSTEQYF
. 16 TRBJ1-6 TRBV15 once TGTGCCACCAGCAGATTGATAGCCGGGGTTCGTTCACCCCTCCACTTT CATSRLIAGVRSPLHF
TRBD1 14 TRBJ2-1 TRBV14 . TGTGCCAGCAGCCGACAGGGGGCGCGACGTGAGCAGTTCTTC CASSRQGARREQFF
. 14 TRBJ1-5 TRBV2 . TGTGCCAGCGAAGCAGGGTTTGGCAATCAGCCCCAGCATTTT CASEAGFGNQPQHF
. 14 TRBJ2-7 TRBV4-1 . TGCGCCAGCAGCCAACCTCGGGGGTTAGGCGAGCAGTACTTC CASSQPRGLGEQYF
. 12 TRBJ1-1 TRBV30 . TGTGCCTGGGGACAGAGGGACACTGAAGCTTTCTTT CAWGQRDTEAFF
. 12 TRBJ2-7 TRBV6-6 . TGTGCCAGCAGTTACTCACGGTCCGAGCAGTACTTC CASSYSRSEQYF
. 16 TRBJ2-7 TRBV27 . TGTGCCAGCAGTTTTGACCGACCAGGGAACACCTACGAGCAGTACTTC CASSFDRPGNTYEQYF
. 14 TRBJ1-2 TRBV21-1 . TGTGCCAGCAGCCACCTGGAGGATTACTATGGCTACACCTTC CASSHLEDYYGYTF
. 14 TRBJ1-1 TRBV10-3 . TGTGCCATCAGTGATCGGGGGGTGAACACTGAAGCTTTCTTT CAISDRGVNTEAFF
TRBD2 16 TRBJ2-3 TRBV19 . TGTGCCAGTAGTATAGGTGCGGCTAGCGGTACAGATACGCAGTATTTT CASSIGAASGTDTQYF
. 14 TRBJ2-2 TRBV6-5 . TGTGCCAGCAGTTCGTCACAGGGAGCCGGGGAGCTGTTTTTT CASSSSQGAGELFF
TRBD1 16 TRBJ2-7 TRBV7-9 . TGTGCCAGCGCCGACCCCCAGGGGGCGCGGATCCACGAGCAGTACTTC CASADPQGARIHEQYF
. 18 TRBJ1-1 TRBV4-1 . TGCGCCAGCAGCCAAGAGGGGTTTGGGATCTCAGGGTTGGCTGAAGCTTTCTTT CASSQEGFGISGLAEAFF
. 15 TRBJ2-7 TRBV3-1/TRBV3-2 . TGTGCCAGCAGCCAAGGACCGGGAAGCTCCTACGAGCAGTACTTC CASSQGPGSSYEQYF
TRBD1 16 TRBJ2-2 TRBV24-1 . TGTGCCACCAGTGATCACAGGGGGGCGAACACCGGGGAGCTGTTTTTT CATSDHRGANTGELFF
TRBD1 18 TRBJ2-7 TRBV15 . TGTGCCACCAGCAGAGAGAGAGGGCGGGACAGGAACTCCTACGAGCAGTACTTC CATSRERGRDRNSYEQYF
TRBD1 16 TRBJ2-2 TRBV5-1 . TGCGCCAGCAGCATACCTCGACAGGGGTTCCCCGGGGAGCTGTTTTTT CASSIPRQGFPGELFF
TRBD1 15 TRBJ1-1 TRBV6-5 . TGTGCCAGCAGGCGACAGGGGGGAATGAACACTGAAGCTTTCTTT CASRRQGGMNTEAFF
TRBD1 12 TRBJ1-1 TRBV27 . TGTGCCAGCAGTAGGACAGGGGGCCGGGCTTTCTTT CASSRTGGRAFF
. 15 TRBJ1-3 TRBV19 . TGTGCCAGTTCCCTAAACAGCGGTAGGGGAAACACCATATATTTT CASSLNSGRGNTIYF
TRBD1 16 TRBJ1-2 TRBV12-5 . TGTGCTAGTGGTTTGGTACCGGGACAGGGGATCCATGGCTACACCTTC CASGLVPGQGIHGYTF
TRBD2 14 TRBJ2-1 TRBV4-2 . TGTGCCAGCAGCCCGGGACTAGCGGGGTTTGAGCAGTTCTTC CASSPGLAGFEQFF
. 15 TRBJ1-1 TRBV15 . TGTGCCACCAGCAGAGCGGGGTTGGAGAACACTGAAGCTTTCTTT CATSRAGLENTEAFF
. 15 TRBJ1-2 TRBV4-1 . TGCGCCAGCAGCCAAGTTTCACAGGGCGAGTATGGCTACACCTTC CASSQVSQGEYGYTF
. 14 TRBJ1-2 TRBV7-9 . TGTGCCAGCAGCTTAGCTGGTCCGCGCTATGGCTACACCTTC CASSLAGPRYGYTF
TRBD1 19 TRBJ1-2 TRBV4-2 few TGTGCCAGCAGCCAAGATCGGGGGACAGCCGACTTCCTTTTTTATGGCTACACCTTC CASSQDRGTADFLFYGYTF
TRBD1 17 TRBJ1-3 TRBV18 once TGTGCCAGCTCAATAACAGGGGGCCCAGGAGCCGGAAACACCATATATTTT CASSITGGPGAGNTIYF
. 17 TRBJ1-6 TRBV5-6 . TGTGCCAGCAGCTTGGCCAGCAGGGACACCTATAATTCACCCCTCCACTTT CASSLASRDTYNSPLHF
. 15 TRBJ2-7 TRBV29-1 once TGCAGCGTTCTTTTTGGAGGGAGCGGCGCCGACGAGCAGTACTTC CSVLFGGSGADEQYF
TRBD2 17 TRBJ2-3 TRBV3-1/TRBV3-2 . TGTGCCAGCAGCCAGAACGCCGGGACTAGGTCGTCAGATACGCAGTATTTT CASSQNAGTRSSDTQYF
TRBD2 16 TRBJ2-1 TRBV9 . TGTGCCAGCAGCGTAGGGACTAGCGGCTCCTACAATGAGCAGTTCTTC CASSVGTSGSYNEQFF
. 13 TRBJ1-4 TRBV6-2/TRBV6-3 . TGTGCCAGCAGTTACGCCCTAAATGAAAAACTGTTTTTT CASSYALNEKLFF